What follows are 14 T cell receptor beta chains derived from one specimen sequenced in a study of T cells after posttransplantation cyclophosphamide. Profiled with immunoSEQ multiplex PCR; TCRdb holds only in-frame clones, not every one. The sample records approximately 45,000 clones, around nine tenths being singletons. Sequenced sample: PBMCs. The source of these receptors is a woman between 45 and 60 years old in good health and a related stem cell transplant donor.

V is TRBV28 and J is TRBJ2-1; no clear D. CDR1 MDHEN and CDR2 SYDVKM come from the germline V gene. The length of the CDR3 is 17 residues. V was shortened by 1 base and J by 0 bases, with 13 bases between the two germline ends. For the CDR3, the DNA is TGTGCCAGCAGTTTATCGCGGAGCACTCTCTCCTACAATGAGCAGTTCTTC. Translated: CASSLSRSTLSYNEQFF.

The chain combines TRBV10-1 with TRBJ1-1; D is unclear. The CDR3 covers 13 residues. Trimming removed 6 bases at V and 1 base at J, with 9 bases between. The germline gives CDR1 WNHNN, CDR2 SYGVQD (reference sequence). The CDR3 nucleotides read TGCGCCAGCAGCCAGGAGGCGAACACTGAAGCTTTCTTT. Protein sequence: CASSQEANTEAFF.

The CDR3 sequence is CASSSQGGEGNSPLHF. Written as DNA, the CDR3 is TGTGCCAGCAGTTCACAGGGAGGGGAGGGGAATTCACCCCTCCACTTT. The genes are TRBV6-5 and TRBJ1-6, with D maybe TRBD1 (6 bases). Trimming pared 4 bases from V and 7 bases from J, leaving 17 bases between. The CDR3 extends over 16 amino acids. CDR1 MNHEY and CDR2 SVGAGI come from the germline V gene.

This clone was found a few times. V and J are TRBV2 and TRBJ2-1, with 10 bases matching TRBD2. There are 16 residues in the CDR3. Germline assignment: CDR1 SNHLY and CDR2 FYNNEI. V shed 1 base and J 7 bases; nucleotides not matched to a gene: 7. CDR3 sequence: CASSEGLLAGTNEQFF. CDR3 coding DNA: TGTGCCAGCAGTGAAGGTCTACTAGCGGGGACTAATGAGCAGTTCTTC.

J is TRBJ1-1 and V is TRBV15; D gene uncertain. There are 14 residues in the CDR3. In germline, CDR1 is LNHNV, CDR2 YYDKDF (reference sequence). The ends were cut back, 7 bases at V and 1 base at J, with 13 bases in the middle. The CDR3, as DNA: TGTGCCACCACAGGAGGAGGGAGGAACACTGAAGCTTTCTTT. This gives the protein CATTGGGRNTEAFF. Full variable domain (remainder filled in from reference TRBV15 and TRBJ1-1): DAMVIQNPRYQVTQFGKPVTLSCSQTLNHNVMYWYQQKSSQAPKLLFHYYDKDFNNEADTPDNFQSRRPNTSFCFLDIRSPGLGDTAMYLCATTGGGRNTEAFFGQGTRLTVV.

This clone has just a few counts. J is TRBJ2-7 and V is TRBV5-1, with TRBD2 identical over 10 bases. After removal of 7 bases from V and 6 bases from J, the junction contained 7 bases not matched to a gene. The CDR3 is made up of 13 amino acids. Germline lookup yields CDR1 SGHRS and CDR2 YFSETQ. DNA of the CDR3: TGCGCCAGCGCAAGCGGGGGGGCTGGCGAGCAGTACTTC. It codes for CASASGGAGEQYF.

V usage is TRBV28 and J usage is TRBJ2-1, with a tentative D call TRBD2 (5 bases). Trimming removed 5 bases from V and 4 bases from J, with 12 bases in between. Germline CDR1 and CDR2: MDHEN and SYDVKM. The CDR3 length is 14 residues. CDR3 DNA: TGTGCCAGCAGTCCCCGGGAACTTTACAATGAGCAGTTCTTC. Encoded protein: CASSPRELYNEQFF.

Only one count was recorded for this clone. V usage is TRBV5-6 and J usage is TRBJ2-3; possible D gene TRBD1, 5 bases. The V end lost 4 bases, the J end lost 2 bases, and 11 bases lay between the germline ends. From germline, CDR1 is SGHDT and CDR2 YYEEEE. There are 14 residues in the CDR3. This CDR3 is CASSNNRFTDTQYF. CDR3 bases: TGTGCCAGCAGCAACAACAGGTTCACAGATACGCAGTATTTT.

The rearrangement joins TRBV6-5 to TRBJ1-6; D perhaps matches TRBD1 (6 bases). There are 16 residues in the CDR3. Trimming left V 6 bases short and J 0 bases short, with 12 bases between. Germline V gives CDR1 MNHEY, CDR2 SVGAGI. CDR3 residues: CASRYQGSSYNSPLHF. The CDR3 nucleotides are TGTGCCAGCAGATACCAGGGGAGCTCCTATAATTCACCCCTCCACTTT.

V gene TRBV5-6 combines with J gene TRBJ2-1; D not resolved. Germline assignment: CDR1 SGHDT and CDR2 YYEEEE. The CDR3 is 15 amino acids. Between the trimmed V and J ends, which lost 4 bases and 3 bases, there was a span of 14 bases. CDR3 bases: TGTGCCAGCAGCCGAGAAAGCGCCTACTACAATGAGCAGTTCTTC. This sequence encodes CASSRESAYYNEQFF.

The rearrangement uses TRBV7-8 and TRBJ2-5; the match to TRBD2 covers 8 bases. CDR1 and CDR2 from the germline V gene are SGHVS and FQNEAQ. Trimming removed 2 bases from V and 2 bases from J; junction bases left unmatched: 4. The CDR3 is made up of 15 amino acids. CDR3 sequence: CASSLPPGGQETQYF. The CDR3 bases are TGTGCCAGCAGCTTACCTCCGGGGGGGCAAGAGACCCAGTACTTC.

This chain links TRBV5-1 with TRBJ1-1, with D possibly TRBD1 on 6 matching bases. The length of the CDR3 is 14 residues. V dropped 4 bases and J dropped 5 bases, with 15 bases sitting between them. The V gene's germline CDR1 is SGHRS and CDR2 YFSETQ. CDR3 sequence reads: CASSRGTRETEAFF. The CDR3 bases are TGCGCCAGCAGCAGGGGGACACGGGAAACTGAAGCTTTCTTT.

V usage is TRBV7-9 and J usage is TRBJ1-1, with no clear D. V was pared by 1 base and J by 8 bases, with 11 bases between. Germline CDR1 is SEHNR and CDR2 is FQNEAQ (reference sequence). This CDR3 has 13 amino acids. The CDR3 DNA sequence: TGTGCCAGCAGCTTAGGTAGAATCAACGAAGCTTTCTTT. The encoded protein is CASSLGRINEAFF.

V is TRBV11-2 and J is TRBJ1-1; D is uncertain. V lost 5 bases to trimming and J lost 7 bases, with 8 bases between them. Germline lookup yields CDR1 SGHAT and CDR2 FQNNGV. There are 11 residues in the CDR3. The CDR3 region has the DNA TGTGCCAGCAGCGCCTCCAGTGAAGCTTTCTTT. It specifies CASSASSEAFF.